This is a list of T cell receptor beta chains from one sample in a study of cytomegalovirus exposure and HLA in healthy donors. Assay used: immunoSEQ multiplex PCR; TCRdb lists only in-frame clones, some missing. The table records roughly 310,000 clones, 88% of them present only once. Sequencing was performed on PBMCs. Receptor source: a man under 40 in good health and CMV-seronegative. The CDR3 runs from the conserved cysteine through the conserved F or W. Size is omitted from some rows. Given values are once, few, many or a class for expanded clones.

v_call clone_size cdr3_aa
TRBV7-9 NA CASSLTKRGGYEQYF
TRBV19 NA CASAVGHLTDTQYF
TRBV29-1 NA CSATGSHEQYF
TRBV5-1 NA CASSPAGSLVYGYTF
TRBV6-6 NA CASSSGVDYGYTF
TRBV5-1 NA CASSLGTDGYTF
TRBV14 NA CASSRNRGRGSYNEQFF
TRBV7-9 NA CASSSGGPYYGYTF
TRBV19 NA CASSIVLERMNTEAFF
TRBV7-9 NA CASGSDGGPSIPDTQYF
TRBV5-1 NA CASSFRDRGPDEQFF
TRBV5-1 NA CASSLVGAGPTYEQYF
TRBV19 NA CASSMGQVSDYEQYF
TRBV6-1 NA CASSELGGAGANVLTF
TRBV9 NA CASSPTGTVDYGYTF
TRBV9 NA CASSATSGGAYNEQFF
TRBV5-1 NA CASSLELAGDNEQFF
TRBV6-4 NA CASSGQLAGFTQETQYF
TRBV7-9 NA CAKETSHNTGELFF
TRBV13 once CASSWTGGTDTQYF
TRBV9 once CASSAGQTTATNEKLFF
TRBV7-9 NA CASTSEGEQETQYF
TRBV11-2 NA CASSLVGTLSYEQYF
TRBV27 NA CASSLGWGVYQETQYF
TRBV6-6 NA CASSYSIQGRRF
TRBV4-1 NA CASSQGNTYGYTF
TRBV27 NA CASRWTGGYGSPLHF
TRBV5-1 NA CASSFGGEETQYF
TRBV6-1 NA CASSEVVGQGDLSPLHF
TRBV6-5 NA CASSFRYSLNTEAFF
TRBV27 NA CASKQGGSEKLFF